The T cell receptor (beta chain) described here comes from a study of T cell changes during pregnancy in multiple sclerosis. Unmatched junction bases numbered 14, after V lost 6 bases and J lost 6 bases. The CDR3 has 16 amino acids. CDR1 is MNHEY, CDR2 SMNVEV, per germline (reference sequence). Method: immunoSEQ multiplex PCR; TCRdb's copy keeps in-frame clones and lacks some. The data hold around 100,000 clones, with roughly 92% observed a single time. The TCR was taken from a female donor with multiple sclerosis, enrolled in a pregnancy study. Sequencing was performed on peripheral blood, taken in the second trimester of pregnancy. The rearrangement joins TRBV27 to TRBJ2-3, with 8 bases that match TRBD1. As DNA, the CDR3 is TGTGCCAGCAGGTCCTCTCCAGGGGGCATGCGGGATACGCAGTATTTT. It is translated as CASRSSPGGMRDTQYF.